This T cell receptor (beta chain) emerged from a study of low-dose radiotherapy and immunotherapy resistance in tumors. Study context: Intravenously given cyclophosphamide 200 mg/m2 followed a two-week schedule that placed each dose one day before radiation and immunotherapy.

Amplification, which lasted 15 to 20 PCR cycles, used a constant-region primer and V-primer adapter to amplify TCRs. Isolated mRNA underwent amplification via in vitro transcription. TCRdb itself ran the reads through MiXCR, one entry per CDR3 protein. Here the sample spans 50,000 or so distinct CDR3 sequences, approximately 35% being singletons. Sample time point: after trial treatment. As to treatment: LDRT plus nivolumab, ipilimumab, low-dose cyclophosphamide and aspirin (RACIN trial). Along with nivolumab and ipilimumab, donors received aspirin, low-dose cyclophosphamide and low-dose radiotherapy. This clonotype was counted many times. The CDR3 has 16 amino acids. The germline CDR1 and CDR2 sequences are MDHEN and SYDVKM. Trimming stripped 5 bases from V and 5 bases from J, with 22 bases between.

This receptor was obtained from a male donor with rectosigmoid adenocarcinoma. The rearrangement joins TRBV28 to TRBJ2-7; D possibly corresponds to TRBD2 (6 bases). Sequenced here: PBMCs, sampled after low-dose radiotherapy plus immunotherapy. The CDR3 sequence is CASSPGGTVVNDEQYF. The CDR3 nucleotides read TGTGCCAGCAGTCCCGGGGGAACAGTAGTTAATGACGAGCAGTACTTC.